This T cell receptor (beta chain) was obtained from a study of blood T cell repertoires in COVID-19. Study in general: The samples span acute and convalescent COVID-19 from the United States, Italy and Spain. In each case, the material was cDNA or gDNA derived from T cells, B-cell-depleted T cells, or PBMCs.

Original data processing: Estimates of nucleated cell counts were drawn from the amplification of reference gene primers. This table comes from immunoSEQ multiplex PCR, and its TCRdb copy is limited to in-frame clones, with some not included. That table supplies the V and J calls and clone size; D and trimming were determined from the DNA. Altogether 85,000 to 120,000 clones are present, around 80% being singletons, with the ten largest covering more than 13%. In the case of this clone: One junction end does not reproduce the germline sequence, and a read error may be involved.

This clonotype originated in a woman in her fifties or sixties with acute or convalescent COVID-19. Specimen: peripheral blood.

The CDR3 DNA reads as TGTGCCAGCAGTTACGCGCTGACGGGACTGTTCTTC. Protein product: CASSYALTGLFF. This rearrangement joins TRBV6-2 or TRBV6-3 to TRBJ2-7; the D gene is possibly TRBD2 (6 bases). From germline, CDR1 is MNHEY and CDR2 SVGEGT. The CDR3 extends over 12 amino acids.